This T cell receptor (beta chain) was profiled in a study of cytomegalovirus exposure and HLA in healthy donors. Note on this clone: Antigen specificity is unknown.

In the PCR, 60 Vbeta and 13 Jbeta primers were used. Data came from immunoSEQ multiplex PCR; TCRdb stores just in-frame clones and leaves some out. Seen here are under 200,000 clones, around 76% observed once, and the top ten hold approximately 1.5%. Deletions cut 3 bases from V and 7 bases from J, with 16 bases between. Germline values: CDR1 SGHNT, CDR2 YYREEE (reference sequence). The CDR3 contains 14 residues. Overall study findings and caveats: Later analysis demonstrated an association between a missense DCLRE1C variant and TCR beta V- and J-gene trimming.

The specimen sequenced was PBMCs. The receptor was isolated from a girl between 10 and 17 years old in good health and CMV-seropositive. The rearrangement links TRBV5-4 to TRBJ1-2; D unresolved. The DNA for the CDR3 is TGTGCCAGCAGCTCGGGGATCGCTCCAGGTGGCTACACCTTC. This sequence encodes CASSSGIAPGGYTF.